The 12 T cell receptor beta chains listed next were all sequenced from one sample in a study of cytomegalovirus exposure and HLA in healthy donors. Amplification used 60 Vbeta primers and 13 Jbeta primers. Measured with immunoSEQ multiplex PCR; TCRdb has only the in-frame clones, and not every one. The table includes hundreds of thousands of clones, approximately 84% detected once. The sequenced material came from PBMCs. These receptors originate from a woman aged 40 to 50 in good health and CMV-seronegative.

This clone showed up just a few times. The V and J genes are TRBV6-1 and TRBJ1-2, with 9 positions matching TRBD1. CDR1 is MNHNS and CDR2 is SASEGT in the germline V gene. V lost 4 bases, J lost 6 bases, and 6 bases stayed unmatched. The CDR3 is 14 residues long. The CDR3 is CASSVGTGKNGYTF. The CDR3 DNA reads as TGTGCCAGCAGTGTAGGGACAGGGAAAAATGGCTACACCTTC.

CDR3 residues: CASSITFGGEKLFF. DNA of the CDR3: TGTGCCAGTAGTATTACTTTCGGGGGTGAAAAACTGTTTTTT. V gene TRBV19 combines with J gene TRBJ1-4, with D possibly being TRBD1 (5 bases). The CDR3 has 14 residues. Germline CDR1 and CDR2: LNHDA and SQIVND (reference sequence). Trimming took 3 bases from V and 7 from J, leaving 12 bases between them.

The V gene is TRBV7-8, the J gene TRBJ1-1; TRBD1 agrees at 8 bases. From germline, CDR1 is SGHVS and CDR2 FQNEAQ. This CDR3 is 14 amino acids long. The trim removed 5 bases at V and 6 bases at J, leaving 8 bases unmatched. CDR3 bases: TGTGCCAGCAGCCTACGTCAACAGGGGGCTGAAGCTTTCTTT. This sequence encodes CASSLRQQGAEAFF.

The chain carries TRBV7-9 and TRBJ2-1; possible D gene TRBD2, 7 bases. V was cut by 1 base and J by 9 bases, with 13 bases left in between. The CDR3 contains 14 residues. The germline V gene has CDR1 SEHNR and CDR2 FQNEAQ (reference sequence). This CDR3 is CASSLEGGVSEQFF. The CDR3 region has the DNA TGTGCCAGCAGCTTAGAGGGGGGGGTTAGTGAGCAGTTCTTC.

The CDR3 coding sequence is TGTGCCAGCAGCTTGAGGGACAGCTCCTACGAGCAGTACTTC. This gives the protein CASSLRDSSYEQYF. The chain links TRBV5-6 to TRBJ2-7; 7 bases are a match to TRBD1. This CDR3 spans 14 amino acids. The V and J ends lost 1 base and 0 bases, in that order; junction bases with no gene match: 1. The germline V gene has CDR1 SGHDT and CDR2 YYEEEE.

V usage is TRBV7-9 and J usage is TRBJ2-7, with D perhaps matching TRBD1 (6 bases). The V end lost 11 bases, the J end lost 2 bases, and 16 bases lay between the germline ends. The germline V gene has CDR1 SEHNR and CDR2 FQNEAQ (reference sequence). The CDR3 is 13 amino acids. Here the CDR3 reads CAGGGPEPYEQYF. The CDR3 DNA is TGTGCCGGGGGCGGGCCGGAGCCCTACGAGCAGTACTTC.

V gene TRBV9 combines with J gene TRBJ1-5; TRBD1 matches 10 bases. The CDR3 consists of 16 residues. CDR1 SGDLS and CDR2 YYNGEE come from the germline V gene. Germline trimming cut 0 bases from V and 6 bases from J; bases unmatched to any gene: 6. The CDR3 DNA reads TGTGCCAGCAGCGTAGGACCGGGACAGGGGAGTCAGCCCCAGCATTTT. Translation: CASSVGPGQGSQPQHF.

The genes are TRBV5-1 and TRBJ1-4, with a tentative D call TRBD1 (5 bases). The V and J ends lost 0 bases and 2 bases respectively, with 14 bases between them. This CDR3 has 17 amino acids. Germline V gives CDR1 SGHRS, CDR2 YFSETQ. CDR3 nucleotide sequence: TGCGCCAGCAGCTTGGCTTCTACGGCAGGGACTAATGAAAAACTGTTTTTT. Translated: CASSLASTAGTNEKLFF.

This clone was detected only once. This chain's CDR3 is CASSLEGTDTTNEKLFF. CDR3 nucleotide sequence: TGTGCCAGCAGCTTAGAGGGGACAGATACAACTAATGAAAAACTGTTTTTT. The rearrangement links TRBV7-8 to TRBJ1-4; 7 nucleotides match TRBD1. V lost 1 base to trimming and J lost 0 bases; unmatched junction nucleotides: 5. The CDR3 length is 17 residues. Germline V lookup: CDR1 SGHVS, CDR2 FQNEAQ.

The rearrangement uses TRBV19 and TRBJ2-1; no firm D call. From germline, CDR1 is LNHDA and CDR2 SQIVND (reference sequence). The CDR3 extends over 16 amino acids. Trimming stripped 7 bases from V and 8 bases from J, with 24 bases between. The CDR3 reads CASTNSLSSSRHEQFF. CDR3 bases: TGTGCCAGTACCAATTCGTTGTCGTCTAGTCGCCATGAGCAGTTCTTC.

This chain joins TRBV5-6 and TRBJ1-4; D remains unclear. V was clipped by 5 bases and J by 7 bases, with 9 bases between them. The CDR3 extends over 12 amino acids. Germline assignment: CDR1 SGHDT and CDR2 YYEEEE. The CDR3 loop is CASRRGSEKLFF. Written as DNA, the CDR3 is TGTGCCAGCAGAAGAGGTAGTGAAAAACTGTTTTTT.

J is TRBJ2-1 and V is TRBV10-3, with 7 bases identical to TRBD2. There are 14 residues in the CDR3. V was clipped by 4 bases and J by 0 bases; unmatched bases: 0. Germline CDR1 reads ENHRY; CDR2 reads SYGVKD. The CDR3, as DNA: TGTGCCATCAGTGGGGACTACTCCTACAATGAGCAGTTCTTC. Translated, it gives CAISGDYSYNEQFF.